The T cell receptor (beta chain) under discussion was sequenced for a study of T cells in Graves' hyperthyroidism and ophthalmopathy. The study's findings and limits: The model identified upcoming ophthalmopathy a median about six months ahead of onset. Blood also contained most expanded thyroid clonotypes above 0.001.

Researchers took RNA transcripts and amplified the TCR beta CDR3 regions from them. Primed by the HTBI set, a first-round RT-PCR was run on the TCR CDR3. TCRdb re-called the multiplex PCR reads with MiXCR, one entry per CDR3 protein. Of about half a million distinct CDR3 sequences in the sample, 22% are singletons; the top ten hold approximately 54%. On this clonotype itself: The antigen is undetermined.

Sequencing was performed on blood. This sequence was found in a woman in her seventies with Graves' ophthalmopathy.

In nucleotides, the CDR3 is TGCGCCAGCAGCCCGAGGGACAGTCCCTCCTACGAGCAGTACTTC. Translated: CASSPRDSPSYEQYF. This chain connects TRBV5-1 to TRBJ2-7, with 7 positions matching TRBD1. Germline CDR1 is SGHRS and CDR2 is YFSETQ. This CDR3 region has 15 residues. After removal of 4 bases from V and 0 bases from J, the junction contained 7 bases not matched to a gene.